Listed here are 2 T cell receptor beta chains from one sample, sequenced in a study of blood T cell repertoires in COVID-19. The table came from immunoSEQ multiplex PCR; TCRdb's copy has only in-frame clones and leaves some out. The table includes 45,000 to 55,000 clones, approximately 80% detected once. Sequenced sample: peripheral blood. All receptors come from a man aged 45 to 65 with acute or convalescent COVID-19.

The chain employs TRBV7-9 and TRBJ1-2; the match to TRBD1 covers 7 bases. The trim removed 1 base at V and 8 bases at J, leaving 7 bases unmatched. CDR1 is SEHNR and CDR2 is FQNEAQ in the germline V gene (reference sequence). This CDR3 contains 14 residues. CDR3 DNA sequence: TGTGCCAGCAGCTTAGAATCCCAGGGGGGAGGCTACACCTTC. Encoded protein: CASSLESQGGGYTF.

The chain carries TRBV27 and TRBJ2-7, with 7 bases identical to TRBD1. The V gene's germline CDR1 is MNHEY and CDR2 SMNVEV (reference sequence). CDR3 length equals 13 residues. The junction had 12 bases not matched to a gene; V was cut back by 11 bases and J by 5 bases. CDR3 sequence: CADLARGKDEQYF. Here the CDR3 DNA reads TGTGCCGACCTCGCCAGGGGGAAGGACGAGCAGTACTTC.